This T cell receptor beta chain was captured in a study of shared clonotypes between healthy human individuals. Study-level information: There were three CD4 naive, three CD4 memory, two CD8 naive and one CD8 memory plates per donor.

Assay used: immunoSEQ multiplex PCR; TCRdb lists only in-frame clones, some missing. The sample has around 1.9 million clones; 85% to 95% are singletons. Germline values: CDR1 MNHNY, CDR2 SVGAGI (reference sequence). CDR3 length equals 15 residues. V was trimmed by 2 bases and J by 3 bases, leaving 14 bases between them. As defined, naive CD8 cells were CD45RO-negative and positively selected for CCR7, with terminally differentiated effector memory CD45RA+ cells excluded. The chain has TRBV6-6 and TRBJ2-7, with D hard to call. The source material was naive CD8+ T cells from PBMCs. The sequence derives from a man between 18 and 29 years old in good health. Some clones in this sample may be carry-over from other donors' samples. CDR3 in DNA: TGTGCCAGCAGTTACCTCCTCCCACCCAACTACGAGCAGTACTTC. As protein: CASSYLLPPNYEQYF.